The next 18 T cell receptor beta chains were all read from a single sample in a study of T cell responses to AZD1222 COVID-19 vaccine. The protocol was immunoSEQ multiplex PCR, while the TCRdb copy is restricted to in-frame clones and leaves out a portion. The sample lists roughly 140,000 clones; about 95% were seen once. The specimen comprised peripheral blood, sampled on day 0 of AZD1222 vaccination. These receptors were obtained from an adult in good health.

CDR3 loop: CASRTGQALGSPLHF. DNA of the CDR3: TGTGCCAGCAGAACGGGGCAGGCTCTAGGATCACCCCTCCACTTT. The chain couples TRBV6-5 to TRBJ1-6; TRBD1 is a possible D gene (5 bases). This CDR3 comprises 15 residues. Germline V gene sequence: CDR1 MNHEY, CDR2 SVGAGI. The germline V and J ends were trimmed by 6 bases and 10 bases, with 19 bases remaining between them.

The rearrangement joins TRBV7-2 to TRBJ1-3, with TRBD1 matching over 7 bases. Looked up from germline, CDR1 is SGHTA and CDR2 is FQGNSA. The CDR3 extends over 14 amino acids. V was clipped by 1 base and J by 5 bases; unmatched bases: 2. The chain's CDR3 is CASSLGQGRNTIYF. CDR3 DNA sequence: TGTGCCAGCAGCTTAGGACAGGGTCGAAACACCATATATTTT.

The CDR3: CASSLDGGSTDTQYF. The DNA of the CDR3 is TGCGCCAGCAGCTTGGATGGCGGTAGCACAGATACGCAGTATTTT. V gene TRBV5-1 combines with J gene TRBJ2-3; no definite D call. The CDR3 sequence is 15 residues long. CDR1 and CDR2 (germline): SGHRS, YFSETQ. Between the trimmed V and J ends, which lost 0 bases and 0 bases, there was a span of 8 bases.

The V gene is TRBV6-1, the J gene TRBJ1-4; 8 nucleotides agree with TRBD1. Germline V CDR1 and CDR2: MNHNS, SASEGT. After removal of 1 base from V and 5 bases from J, the junction contained 6 bases not matched to a gene. The CDR3 has 16 amino acids. CDR3 protein: CASSEVLGQANEKLFF. CDR3 sequence (DNA): TGTGCCAGCAGTGAAGTTTTGGGACAGGCGAATGAAAAACTGTTTTTT.

This clone was observed a single time. This chain connects TRBV24-1 to TRBJ2-5, with 7 bases identical to TRBD2. The CDR3 runs 15 residues. V trimming: 5 bases; J trimming: 2 bases; junction bases outside the gene matches: 7. Germline CDR1 is KGHDR and CDR2 is SFDVKD. CDR3: CATSGSGGRQETQYF. The CDR3 region has the DNA TGTGCCACCAGTGGCTCGGGGGGTCGACAAGAGACCCAGTACTTC.

This clone was picked up one time. This chain joins TRBV7-6 and TRBJ1-3; unclear D gene. This CDR3 has 14 residues. Germline lookup yields CDR1 SGHVS and CDR2 FNYEAQ. The germline V and J ends were trimmed by 0 bases and 0 bases, with 3 bases remaining between them. CDR3 sequence reads: CASSLAFSGNTIYF. CDR3 DNA sequence: TGTGCCAGCAGCTTAGCTTTCTCTGGAAACACCATATATTTT. Complete variable domain (other parts from reference TRBV7-6 and TRBJ1-3): GAGVSQSPRYKVTKRGQDVALRCDPISGHVSLYWYRQALGQGPEFLTYFNYEAQQDKSGLPNDRFSAERPEGSISTLTIQRTEQRDSAMYRCASSLAFSGNTIYFGEGSWLTVV.

The J gene is TRBJ1-1, the V gene TRBV11-2; D gene uncertain. Trimming shortened V by 6 bases and J by 4 bases, and 12 bases separated the two germline ends. This CDR3 region has 13 residues. The germline V gene has CDR1 SGHAT and CDR2 FQNNGV. CDR3 residues: CASSVLGGTEAFF. DNA of the CDR3: TGTGCCAGCAGTGTGCTGGGTGGCACTGAAGCTTTCTTT.

J is TRBJ1-5 and V is TRBV10-1; TRBD1 matches at 7 bases. Germline V gene sequence: CDR1 WNHNN, CDR2 SYGVQD (reference sequence). The CDR3 has 20 amino acids. V was clipped by 2 bases and J by 0 bases; unmatched bases: 16. The CDR3 nucleotides are TGCGCCAGCAGTGAGCCTTCCAAAGGGACAGACTTCTATAGCAATCAGCCCCAGCATTTT. As protein: CASSEPSKGTDFYSNQPQHF.

The chain employs TRBV24-1 and TRBJ2-5; D may be TRBD2 (6 bases). In germline, CDR1 is KGHDR, CDR2 SFDVKD. The CDR3 runs to 16 residues. The V end lost 5 bases, the J end lost 3 bases, and 18 bases lay between the germline ends. This CDR3 is CATSVGRRAPKETQYF. Written as DNA, the CDR3 is TGTGCCACCAGTGTTGGGAGGCGTGCACCCAAAGAGACCCAGTACTTC.

The rearrangement links TRBV4-1 to TRBJ1-2; weak D call: TRBD1 (5 bases). V was shortened by 5 bases and J by 4 bases, with 14 bases between the two germline ends. This CDR3 contains 14 residues. The germline V gene has CDR1 MGHRA and CDR2 YSYEKL. The CDR3 region is CASSAWGLSYGYTF. CDR3 DNA sequence: TGCGCCAGCAGCGCCTGGGGCCTCAGCTATGGCTACACCTTC.

This clone appeared once. The CDR3 DNA follows: TGTGCCAGCAGTCCCCCGTCCGTGTCGGATACGCAGTATTTT. Translation gives CASSPPSVSDTQYF. The V and J genes are TRBV2 and TRBJ2-3; D is uncertain. The CDR3 extends over 14 amino acids. Germline V gene data show CDR1 as SNHLY and CDR2 as FYNNEI. V was pared by 5 bases and J by 6 bases, with 15 bases between.

This chain links TRBV5-1 with TRBJ2-3, with no clear D. Trimming left V 1 base short and J 10 bases short, with 19 bases between. This CDR3 is built from 15 residues. In germline, CDR1 is SGHRS, CDR2 YFSETQ. The CDR3, as DNA: TGCGCCAGCAGCTTGAGGTTTGCTGATTTGACGGCGCAGTATTTT. Residues: CASSLRFADLTAQYF.

J is TRBJ1-1 and V is TRBV29-1; D remains unclear. CDR3 length: 12 amino acids. CDR1 and CDR2 from the germline V gene are SQVTM and ANQGSEA. V was clipped by 4 bases and J by 8 bases, with 14 bases between them. The CDR3: CSVVSGRVEAFF. CDR3 nucleotide sequence: TGCAGCGTTGTATCAGGTCGGGTCGAAGCTTTCTTT.

The chain is built from TRBV5-6 and TRBJ2-5, with 9 bases that match TRBD1. CDR1 is SGHDT, CDR2 YYEEEE, per germline. The CDR3 has 16 amino acids. V was pared by 2 bases and J by 3 bases, with 8 bases of the junction left unmatched. The CDR3 coding sequence is TGTGCCAGCAGCTTAAAAAGGACAGGGGTGAAAGAGACCCAGTACTTC. Protein: CASSLKRTGVKETQYF.

The chain has TRBV5-6 and TRBJ1-5; D call uncertain. This CDR3 spans 15 amino acids. CDR1 SGHDT and CDR2 YYEEEE come from the germline V gene. Deletions cut 0 bases from V and 0 bases from J, with 7 bases between. The CDR3 loop reads CASSLGLDSNQPQHF. CDR3 in DNA: TGTGCCAGCAGCTTGGGTCTCGATAGCAATCAGCCCCAGCATTTT.

The V and J genes are TRBV7-9 and TRBJ1-1, with D perhaps matching TRBD1 (5 bases). The V and J ends lost 3 bases and 1 base respectively, with 15 bases between them. The CDR3 is 16 amino acids. CDR1 and CDR2 from the germline V gene are SEHNR and FQNEAQ (reference sequence). CDR3 in amino acids: CASSFGTTGANTEAFF. CDR3 coding DNA: TGTGCCAGCAGCTTTGGGACGACGGGAGCGAACACTGAAGCTTTCTTT.

The chain uses TRBV5-1 and TRBJ1-3; 7 bases fit TRBD1. V lost 0 bases and J lost 0; bases outside the gene matches: 3. The germline gives CDR1 SGHRS, CDR2 YFSETQ. The CDR3 contains 16 residues. The CDR3 loop is CASSLEGASSGNTIYF. The DNA for the CDR3 is TGCGCCAGCAGCTTGGAGGGGGCAAGCTCTGGAAACACCATATATTTT.

This chain links TRBV9 with TRBJ2-1; 7 nucleotides match TRBD2. Germline V gene data show CDR1 as SGDLS and CDR2 as YYNGEE. Trimming at V came to 1 base and at J to 6 bases, leaving 7 bases not matched to a gene. The CDR3 is 15 residues long. The CDR3 is CASSVYSSGGNEQFF. The CDR3 DNA is TGTGCCAGCAGCGTATACTCCTCGGGGGGCAATGAGCAGTTCTTC.